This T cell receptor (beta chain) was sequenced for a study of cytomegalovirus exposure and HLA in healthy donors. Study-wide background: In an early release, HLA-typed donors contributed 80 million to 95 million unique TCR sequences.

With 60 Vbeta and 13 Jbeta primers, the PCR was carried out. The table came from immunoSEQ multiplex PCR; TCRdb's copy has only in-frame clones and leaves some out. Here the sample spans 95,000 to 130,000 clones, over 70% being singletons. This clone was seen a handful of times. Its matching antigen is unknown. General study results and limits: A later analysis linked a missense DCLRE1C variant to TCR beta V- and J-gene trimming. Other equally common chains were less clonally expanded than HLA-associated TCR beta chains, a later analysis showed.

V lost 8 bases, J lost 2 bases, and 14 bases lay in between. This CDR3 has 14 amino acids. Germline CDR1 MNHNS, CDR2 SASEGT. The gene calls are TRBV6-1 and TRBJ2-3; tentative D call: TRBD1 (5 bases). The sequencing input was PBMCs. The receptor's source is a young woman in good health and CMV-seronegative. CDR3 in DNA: TGTGCCAGCCTATTTGACAGATTCACAGATACGCAGTATTTT. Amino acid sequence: CASLFDRFTDTQYF.